This T cell receptor beta chain was recovered during a study of sequential checkpoint blockade in melanoma. Here immunoSEQ multiplex PCR was the method, and the copy in TCRdb shows in-frame clones only, minus some. The sample has about 5,100 clones, roughly 76% seen once; the top ten hold 45% to 60%. V dropped 2 bases and J dropped 4; count of bases not matched to a gene: 17. The germline V gene encodes CDR1 LGHNT and CDR2 FRNRAP. The CDR3 loop spans 18 amino acids. Sample treatment: randomized to nivolumab then ipilimumab (arm A) or the reverse (arm B). Patients had received no earlier DNA-damaging chemotherapy. Sorted cells were live CD3+CD8+, lacking CD19 and CD56, from PBMCs. This clone has a single count.

This receptor was obtained from a human patient with melanoma. Some clones in this sample may be carry-over from other donors' samples. V usage is TRBV12-5 and J usage is TRBJ2-7; TRBD2 matches 7 bases. The source material was CD8+ T cells sorted from blood (inferred from file names), sampled from a patient given nivolumab and ipilimumab in sequence. CDR3 in DNA: TGTGCTAGTGGTTTGACCACGCGCTACATGGGAGGGAGTTACGAGCAGTACTTC. Protein product: CASGLTTRYMGGSYEQYF. Complete variable domain (other parts from reference TRBV12-5 and TRBJ2-7): DARVTQTPRHKVTEMGQEVTMRCQPILGHNTVFWYRQTMMQGLELLAYFRNRAPLDDSGMPKDRFSAEMPDATLATLKIQPSEPRDSAVYFCASGLTTRYMGGSYEQYFGPGTRLTVT.